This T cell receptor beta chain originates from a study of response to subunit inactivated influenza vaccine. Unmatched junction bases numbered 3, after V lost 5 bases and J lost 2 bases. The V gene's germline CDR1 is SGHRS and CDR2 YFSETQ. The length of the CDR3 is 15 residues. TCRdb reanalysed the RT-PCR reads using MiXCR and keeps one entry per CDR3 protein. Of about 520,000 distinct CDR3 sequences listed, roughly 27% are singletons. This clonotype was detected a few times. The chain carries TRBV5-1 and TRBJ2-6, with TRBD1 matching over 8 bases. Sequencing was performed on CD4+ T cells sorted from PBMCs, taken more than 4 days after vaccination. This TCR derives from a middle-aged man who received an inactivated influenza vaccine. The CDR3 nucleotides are TGCGCCAGCAGACCCAGGGGGCCTGGGGCCAACGTCCTGACTTTC. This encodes CASRPRGPGANVLTF.